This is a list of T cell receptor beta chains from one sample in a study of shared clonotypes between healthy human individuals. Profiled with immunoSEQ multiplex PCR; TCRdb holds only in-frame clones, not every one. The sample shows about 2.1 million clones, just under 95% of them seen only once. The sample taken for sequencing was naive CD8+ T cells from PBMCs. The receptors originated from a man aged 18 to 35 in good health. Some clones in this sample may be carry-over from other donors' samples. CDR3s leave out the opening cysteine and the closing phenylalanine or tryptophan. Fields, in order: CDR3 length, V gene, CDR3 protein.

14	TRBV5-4	ASSLAYASSYNEQF
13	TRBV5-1	ASRTGTVSTDTQY
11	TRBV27	ASSPLFVNEQF
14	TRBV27	ASSPSTGDHTDTQY
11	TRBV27	ASSSIPNQPQH
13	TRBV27	ASTGGASGTDTQY
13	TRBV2	ASTNPQGATDTQY
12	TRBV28	ASSPGTGVYEQY
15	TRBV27	ASSLADRHANTGELF
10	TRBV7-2	ASSPNVDTQY
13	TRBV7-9	ASSPPGGKGNEQF
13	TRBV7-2	ASSGRDSNLSEQY
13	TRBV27	ASSYGQALSYEQY
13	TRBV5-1	ASSTSPGTETSYT
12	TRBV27	ASSTGGSYNEQF
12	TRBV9	ASSVGTTPLEQY
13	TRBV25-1	ASSESGTGWDGYT
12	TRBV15	ATSRGGESYEQY
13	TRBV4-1	ASSQDKGWGQPQH
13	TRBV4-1	ASSQDPRSRVEQY
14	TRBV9	ASSGPWTENTGELF
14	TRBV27	ASSLTLAGPAYEQY
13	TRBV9	ASSVGDSSEEKLF
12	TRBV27	ASSKQGGSDEQF
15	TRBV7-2	ASSKRLAGGLQETQY
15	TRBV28	ASSFMVGGEGNEKLF
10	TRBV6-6	ATIAGSYEQY
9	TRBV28	ASSSPAEAF
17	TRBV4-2	ASSHRTRLRAGANNEQF
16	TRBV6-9	AVSGRIGQIPNTGELF
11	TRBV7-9	ASSGGMNTEAF
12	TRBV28	ASSLQGGTYEQY
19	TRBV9	ASSVPGGAGGSDANTGELF
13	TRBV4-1	ASSRLAGGTWEQY
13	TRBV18	ASSPRTVDIEKLF
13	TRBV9	ASSVARRGVDTQY
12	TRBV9	ASSGSGSGETQY
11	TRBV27	ASSGTPLYEQY
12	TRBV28	ASSQTGTKNIQY
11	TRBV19	ASSIAQKDTQY
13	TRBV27	ASSLAAAGVTEQY
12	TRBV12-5	ASGLYDRGHEQY
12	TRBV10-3	AISGTGGNQPQH
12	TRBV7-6	ASSLAGRGHEQY
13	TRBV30	AWRAGTGSFYEQY
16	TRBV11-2	ASSPRRVGWEDSDTQY
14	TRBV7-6	ASSLVGGELNYEQY